The clone carrying this T cell receptor beta chain occurred a few times. Its specificity is unknown. This sample was included in a study of response to subunit inactivated influenza vaccine. Study results and limitations: After each seasonal influenza vaccination, few new T cells are recruited, the authors suggested.

Each CDR3 protein gets one entry after TCRdb re-called the RT-PCR reads with MiXCR. The sample consists of hundreds of thousands of distinct CDR3 sequences, about 25% of them appearing once. CDR1 is SNHLY and CDR2 is FYNNEI in the germline V gene. This CDR3 is built from 11 residues. The V and J ends lost 3 bases and 4 bases respectively, with 2 bases between them. The specimen was CD4+ T cells sorted from PBMCs, collected around 5 days after vaccination. The chain links TRBV2 to TRBJ2-3; D gene uncertain. This TCR came from a man in his fifties or sixties who received an inactivated influenza vaccine. CDR3 DNA: TGTGCCAGCAGTGAGTCAGATACGCAGTATTTT. Protein: CASSESDTQYF.